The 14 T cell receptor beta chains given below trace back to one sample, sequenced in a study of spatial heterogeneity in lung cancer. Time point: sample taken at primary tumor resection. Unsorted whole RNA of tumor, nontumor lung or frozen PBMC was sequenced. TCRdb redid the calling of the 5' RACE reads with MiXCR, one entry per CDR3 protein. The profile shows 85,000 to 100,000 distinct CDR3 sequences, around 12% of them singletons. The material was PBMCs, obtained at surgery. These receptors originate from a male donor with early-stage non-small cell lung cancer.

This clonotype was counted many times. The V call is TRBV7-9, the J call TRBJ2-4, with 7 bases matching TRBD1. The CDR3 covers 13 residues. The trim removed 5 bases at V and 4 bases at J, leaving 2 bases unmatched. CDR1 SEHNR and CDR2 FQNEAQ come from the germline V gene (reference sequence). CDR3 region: CASSEQGKNIQYF. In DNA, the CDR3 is TGTGCCAGCAGCGAACAGGGGAAAAACATTCAGTACTTC.

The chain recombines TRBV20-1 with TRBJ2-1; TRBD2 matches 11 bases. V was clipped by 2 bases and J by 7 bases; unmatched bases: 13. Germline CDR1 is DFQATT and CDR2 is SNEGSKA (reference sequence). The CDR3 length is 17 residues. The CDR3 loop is CSARHNPGLAAYNEQFF. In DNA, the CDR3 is TGCAGTGCTAGACACAACCCGGGACTAGCGGCGTATAATGAGCAGTTCTTC.

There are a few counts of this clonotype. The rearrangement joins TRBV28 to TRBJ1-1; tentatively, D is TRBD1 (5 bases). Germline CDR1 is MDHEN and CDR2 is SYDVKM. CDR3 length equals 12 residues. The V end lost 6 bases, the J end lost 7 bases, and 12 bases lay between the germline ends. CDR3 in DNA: TGTGCCAGCAGATCTTGGGACTTTGAAGCTTTCTTT. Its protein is CASRSWDFEAFF.

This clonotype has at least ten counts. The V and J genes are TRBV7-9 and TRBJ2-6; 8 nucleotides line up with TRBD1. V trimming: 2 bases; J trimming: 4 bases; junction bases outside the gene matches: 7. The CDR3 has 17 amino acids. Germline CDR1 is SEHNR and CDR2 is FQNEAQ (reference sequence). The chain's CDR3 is CASSLPRGLAGANVLTF. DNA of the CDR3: TGTGCCAGCAGCTTACCCAGGGGGCTGGCCGGGGCCAACGTCCTGACTTTC.

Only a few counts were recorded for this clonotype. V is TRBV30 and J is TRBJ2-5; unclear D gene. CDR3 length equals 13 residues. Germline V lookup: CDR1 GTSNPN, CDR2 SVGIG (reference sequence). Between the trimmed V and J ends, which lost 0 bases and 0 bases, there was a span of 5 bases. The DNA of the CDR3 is TGTGCCTGGAGTGTCGGAAACCAAGAGACCCAGTACTTC. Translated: CAWSVGNQETQYF.

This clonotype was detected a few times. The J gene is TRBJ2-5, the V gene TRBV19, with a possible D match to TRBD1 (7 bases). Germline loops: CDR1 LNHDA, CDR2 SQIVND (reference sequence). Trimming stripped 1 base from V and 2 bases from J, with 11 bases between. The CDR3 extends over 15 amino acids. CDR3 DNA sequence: TGTGCCAGTAGTATAGCGGCAGGGGGGCAAGAGACCCAGTACTTC. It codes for CASSIAAGGQETQYF.

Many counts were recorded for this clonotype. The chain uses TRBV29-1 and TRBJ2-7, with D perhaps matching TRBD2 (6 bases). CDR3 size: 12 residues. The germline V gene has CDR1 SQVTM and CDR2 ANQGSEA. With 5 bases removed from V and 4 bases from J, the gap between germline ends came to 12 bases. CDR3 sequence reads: CSVSERGYEQYF. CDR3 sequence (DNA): TGCAGCGTTAGCGAACGGGGGTACGAGCAGTACTTC.

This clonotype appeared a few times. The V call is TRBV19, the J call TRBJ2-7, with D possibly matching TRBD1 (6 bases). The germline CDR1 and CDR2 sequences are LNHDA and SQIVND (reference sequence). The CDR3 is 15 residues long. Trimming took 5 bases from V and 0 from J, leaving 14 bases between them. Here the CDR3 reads CASSAGTSSSYEQYF. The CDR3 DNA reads TGTGCCAGTAGTGCCGGGACATCGAGCTCCTACGAGCAGTACTTC.

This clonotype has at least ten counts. For the CDR3, the DNA is TGTGCCAGCAGCCGCGCCGGCGGGAGTCCCTCCTACAATGAGCAGTTCTTC. It specifies CASSRAGGSPSYNEQFF. The chain is built from TRBV11-3 and TRBJ2-1; 7 bases fit TRBD2. Per the germline V gene, CDR1 is SGHNT and CDR2 is YENEEA. This CDR3 has 17 residues. V lost 5 bases and J lost 0; bases outside the gene matches: 10.

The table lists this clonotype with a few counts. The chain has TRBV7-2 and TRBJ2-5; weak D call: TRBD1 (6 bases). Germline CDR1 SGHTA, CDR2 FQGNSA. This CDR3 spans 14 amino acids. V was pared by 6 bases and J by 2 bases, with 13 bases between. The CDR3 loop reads CASRLRGSQETQYF. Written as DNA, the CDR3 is TGTGCCAGCAGGCTCAGGGGTTCTCAAGAGACCCAGTACTTC.

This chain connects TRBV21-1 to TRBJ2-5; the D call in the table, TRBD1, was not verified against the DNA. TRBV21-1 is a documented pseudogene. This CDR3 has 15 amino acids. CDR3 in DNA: TGTGCCAGCAGCAATCGGGACAAAGGTCGGGAGACCCAGTACTTC. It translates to CASSNRDKGRETQYF.

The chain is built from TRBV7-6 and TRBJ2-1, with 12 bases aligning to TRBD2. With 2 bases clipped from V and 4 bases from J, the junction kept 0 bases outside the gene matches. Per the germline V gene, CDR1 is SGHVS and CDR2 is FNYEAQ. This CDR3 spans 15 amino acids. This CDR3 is CASSLTSGRYNEQFF. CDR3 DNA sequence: TGTGCCAGCAGCTTAACTAGCGGGAGGTACAATGAGCAGTTCTTC.

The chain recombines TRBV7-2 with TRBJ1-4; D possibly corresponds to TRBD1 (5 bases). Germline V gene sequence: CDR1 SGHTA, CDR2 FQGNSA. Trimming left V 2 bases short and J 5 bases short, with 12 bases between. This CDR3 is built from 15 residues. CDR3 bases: TGTGCCAGCAGCTTACAGGGTGGCGGAAATGAAAAACTGTTTTTT. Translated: CASSLQGGGNEKLFF. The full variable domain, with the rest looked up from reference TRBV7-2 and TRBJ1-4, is GAGVSQSPSNKVTEKGKDVELRCDPISGHTALYWYRQSLGQGLEFLIYFQGNSAPDKSGLPSDRFSAERTGGSVSTLTIQRTQQEDSAVYLCASSLQGGGNEKLFFGSGTQLSVL.

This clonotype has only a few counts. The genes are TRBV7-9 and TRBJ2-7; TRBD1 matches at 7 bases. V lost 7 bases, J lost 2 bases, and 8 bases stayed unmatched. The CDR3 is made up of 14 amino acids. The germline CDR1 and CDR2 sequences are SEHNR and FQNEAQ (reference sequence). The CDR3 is CASTKGDRTYEQYF. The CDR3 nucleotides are TGTGCCAGCACAAAAGGGGACAGAACCTACGAGCAGTACTTC.